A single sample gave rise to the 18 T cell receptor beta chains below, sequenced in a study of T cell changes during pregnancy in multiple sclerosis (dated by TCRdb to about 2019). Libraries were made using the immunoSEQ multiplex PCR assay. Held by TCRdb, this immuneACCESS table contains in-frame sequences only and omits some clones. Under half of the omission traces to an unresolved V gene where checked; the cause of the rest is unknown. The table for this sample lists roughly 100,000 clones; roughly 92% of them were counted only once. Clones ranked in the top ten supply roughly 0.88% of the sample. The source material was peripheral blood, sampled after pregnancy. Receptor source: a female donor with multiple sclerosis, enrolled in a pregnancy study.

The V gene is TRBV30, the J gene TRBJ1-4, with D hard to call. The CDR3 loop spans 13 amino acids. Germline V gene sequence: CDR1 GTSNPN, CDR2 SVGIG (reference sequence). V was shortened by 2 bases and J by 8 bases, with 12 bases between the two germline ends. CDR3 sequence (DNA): TGTGCCTGGAGTTTGGGAGCGGACGAAAAACTGTTTTTT. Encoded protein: CAWSLGADEKLFF.

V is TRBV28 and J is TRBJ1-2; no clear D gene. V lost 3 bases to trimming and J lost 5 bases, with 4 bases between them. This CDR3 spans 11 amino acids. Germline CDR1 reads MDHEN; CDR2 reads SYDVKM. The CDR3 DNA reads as TGTGCCAGCAGTTTCCCATATGGCTACACCTTC. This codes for CASSFPYGYTF.

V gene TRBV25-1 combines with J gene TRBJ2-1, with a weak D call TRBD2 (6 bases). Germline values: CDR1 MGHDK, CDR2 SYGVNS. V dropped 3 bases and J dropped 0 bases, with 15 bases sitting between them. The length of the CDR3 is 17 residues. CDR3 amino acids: CASSDPRDSSSYNEQFF. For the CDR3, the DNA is TGTGCCAGCAGTGATCCTCGGGACTCCAGCTCCTACAATGAGCAGTTCTTC.

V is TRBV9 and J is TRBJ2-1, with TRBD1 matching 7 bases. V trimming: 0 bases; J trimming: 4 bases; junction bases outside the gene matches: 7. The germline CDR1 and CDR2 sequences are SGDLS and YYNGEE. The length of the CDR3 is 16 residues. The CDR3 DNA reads TGTGCCAGCAGCGTAGGGGACAGTTCGGTGTACAATGAGCAGTTCTTC. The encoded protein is CASSVGDSSVYNEQFF.

The CDR3 here is CASSLGLELYNEQFF. CDR3 nucleotide sequence: TGCGCCAGCAGCTTGGGACTGGAGCTTTACAATGAGCAGTTCTTC. The chain recombines TRBV5-1 with TRBJ2-1; no firm D call. From germline, CDR1 is SGHRS and CDR2 YFSETQ. The CDR3 runs 15 residues. V shed 0 bases and J shed 4 bases, with 11 bases lying between them.

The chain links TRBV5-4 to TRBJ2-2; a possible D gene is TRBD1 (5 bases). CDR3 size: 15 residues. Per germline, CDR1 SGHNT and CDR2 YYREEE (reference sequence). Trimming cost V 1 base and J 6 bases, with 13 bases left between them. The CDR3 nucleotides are TGTGCCAGCAGCTTGCAGGGATCTGTTTCCGGGGAGCTGTTTTTT. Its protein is CASSLQGSVSGELFF.

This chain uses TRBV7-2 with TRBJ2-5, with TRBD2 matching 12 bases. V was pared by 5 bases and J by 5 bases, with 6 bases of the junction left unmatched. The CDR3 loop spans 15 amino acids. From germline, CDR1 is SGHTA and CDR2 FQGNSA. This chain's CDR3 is CASSPQGLAGETQYF. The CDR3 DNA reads TGTGCCAGCAGCCCACAGGGACTAGCGGGCGAGACCCAGTACTTC.

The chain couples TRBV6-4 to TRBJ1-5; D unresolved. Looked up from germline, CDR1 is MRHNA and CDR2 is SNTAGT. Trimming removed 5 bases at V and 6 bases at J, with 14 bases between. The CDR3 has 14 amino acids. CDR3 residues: CASSNEAGTQPQHF. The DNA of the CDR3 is TGTGCCAGCAGTAATGAGGCGGGCACTCAGCCCCAGCATTTT.

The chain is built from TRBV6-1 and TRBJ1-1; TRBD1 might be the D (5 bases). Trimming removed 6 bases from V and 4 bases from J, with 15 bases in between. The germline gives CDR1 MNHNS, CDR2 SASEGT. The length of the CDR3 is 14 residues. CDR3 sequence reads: CASRQTVSGTEAFF. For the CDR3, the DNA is TGTGCCAGCAGACAGACAGTCTCGGGCACTGAAGCTTTCTTT.

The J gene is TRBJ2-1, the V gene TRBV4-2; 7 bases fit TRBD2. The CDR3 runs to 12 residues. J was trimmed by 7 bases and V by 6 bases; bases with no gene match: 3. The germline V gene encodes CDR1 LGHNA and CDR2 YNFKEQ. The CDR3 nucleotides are TGTGCCAGCAGGGGAGGGGCTAATGAGCAGTTCTTC. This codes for CASRGGANEQFF.

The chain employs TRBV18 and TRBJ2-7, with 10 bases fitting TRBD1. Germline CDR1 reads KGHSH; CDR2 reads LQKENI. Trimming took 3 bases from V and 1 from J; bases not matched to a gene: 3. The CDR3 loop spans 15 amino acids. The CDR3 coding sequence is TGTGCCAGCTCACCCGGACAGGGGGGATCCTACGAGCAGTACTTC. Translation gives CASSPGQGGSYEQYF.

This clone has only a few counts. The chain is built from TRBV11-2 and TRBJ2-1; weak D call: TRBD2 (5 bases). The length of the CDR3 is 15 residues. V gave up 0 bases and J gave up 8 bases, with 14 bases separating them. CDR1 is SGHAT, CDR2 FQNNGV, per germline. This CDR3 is CASSLDWLARHEQFF. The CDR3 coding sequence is TGTGCCAGCAGCTTAGATTGGCTAGCTAGGCATGAGCAGTTCTTC.

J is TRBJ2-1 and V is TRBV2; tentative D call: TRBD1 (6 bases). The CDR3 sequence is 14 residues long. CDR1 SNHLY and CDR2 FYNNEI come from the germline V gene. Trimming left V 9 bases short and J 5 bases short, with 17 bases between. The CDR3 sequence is CASQGKSTDNEQFF. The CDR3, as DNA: TGTGCCAGTCAGGGGAAGTCTACTGACAATGAGCAGTTCTTC.

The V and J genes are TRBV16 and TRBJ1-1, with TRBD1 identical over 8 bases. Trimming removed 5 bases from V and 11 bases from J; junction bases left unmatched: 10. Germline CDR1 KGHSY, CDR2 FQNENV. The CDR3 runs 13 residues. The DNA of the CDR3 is TGTGCCAGCAGCGTCCGACAGGGGCCTGGGGCTTTCTTT. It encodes CASSVRQGPGAFF.

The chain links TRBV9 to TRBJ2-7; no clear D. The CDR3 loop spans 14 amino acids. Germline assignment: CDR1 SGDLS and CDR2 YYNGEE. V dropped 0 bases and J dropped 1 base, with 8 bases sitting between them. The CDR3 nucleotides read TGTGCCAGCAGCGTAGCCCCCCAGTCCTACGAGCAGTACTTC. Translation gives CASSVAPQSYEQYF.

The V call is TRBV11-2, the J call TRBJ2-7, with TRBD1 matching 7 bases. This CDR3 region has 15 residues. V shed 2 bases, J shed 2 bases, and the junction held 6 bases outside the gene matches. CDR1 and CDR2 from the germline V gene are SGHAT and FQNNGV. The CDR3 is CASSLLRDSPYEQYF. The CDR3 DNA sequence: TGTGCCAGCAGCTTACTCCGGGACAGTCCCTACGAGCAGTACTTC.

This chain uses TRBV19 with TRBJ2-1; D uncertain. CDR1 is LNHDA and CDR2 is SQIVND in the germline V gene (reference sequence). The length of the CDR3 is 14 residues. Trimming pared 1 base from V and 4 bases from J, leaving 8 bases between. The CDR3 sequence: CASSIAPYYNEQFF. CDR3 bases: TGTGCCAGTAGTATAGCCCCCTATTACAATGAGCAGTTCTTC.

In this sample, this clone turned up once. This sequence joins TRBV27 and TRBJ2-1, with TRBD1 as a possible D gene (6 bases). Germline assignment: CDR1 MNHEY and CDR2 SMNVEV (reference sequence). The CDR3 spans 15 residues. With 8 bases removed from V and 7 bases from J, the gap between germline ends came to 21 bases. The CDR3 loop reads CASGPLGQPGNEQFF. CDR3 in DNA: TGTGCCAGCGGGCCTCTCGGACAGCCCGGGAATGAGCAGTTCTTC.